The rows below give T cell receptor beta chains drawn from one sample of a study of blood T cell repertoires in COVID-19. This table comes from immunoSEQ multiplex PCR, and its TCRdb copy is limited to in-frame clones, with some not included. The data show about 180,000 clones, roughly nine tenths seen once. Sample: PBMCs or T cells enriched from blood (not recorded which). Source of these receptors: a human donor with acute COVID-19. The donor label of this sample is uncertain. Each CDR3 is given with its conserved first and last residue. D genes are given only for firm matches. Rows give clone size only sometimes, using once, few, many, or a class for an expanded clone.

clone size	D gene	J gene	V gene	CDR3 DNA	CDR3 protein
NA	NA	TRBJ1-1	TRBV19	TGTGCCAGTAGTCTTGGGGGCCCTGAAGCTTTCTTT	CASSLGGPEAFF
NA	NA	TRBJ2-7	TRBV19	TGTGCCAGTAGGCCGGACAGCCTAGTGTACGAGCAGTACTTC	CASRPDSLVYEQYF
NA	TRBD1	TRBJ2-2	TRBV11-2	TGTGCCAGCAGCGGCCGGGACAGTTCCACCGGGGAGCTGTTTTTT	CASSGRDSSTGELFF
NA	NA	TRBJ2-3	TRBV6-4	TGTGCCAGCAGTGACTCGAGAGGGGGGGCGAATACGCAGTATTTT	CASSDSRGGANTQYF
NA	TRBD1	TRBJ2-7	TRBV13	TGTGCCAGCAGCTCCCAGGGGGCGGGAAACGAGCAGTACTTC	CASSSQGAGNEQYF
NA	TRBD2	TRBJ2-1	TRBV9	TGTGCCAGCAGCGTAGCGGCTAGCGGGGGGGGATCCTACAATGAGCAGTTCTTC	CASSVAASGGGSYNEQFF
once	NA	TRBJ2-1	TRBV6-2/TRBV6-3	TGTGCCAGCAGTCACCCGGGGGGCGGGAAGGATTACAATGAGCAGTTCTTC	CASSHPGGGKDYNEQFF
NA	NA	TRBJ2-3	TRBV30	TGTGCCTGGAGTTCTCTTTTAGATACGCAGTATTTT	CAWSSLLDTQYF
NA	TRBD2	TRBJ2-2	TRBV10-3	TGTGCCATCAGTAGTCAGCGGGGGGGCTCCGGGGAGCTGTTTTTT	CAISSQRGGSGELFF
few	NA	TRBJ2-3	TRBV7-9	TGTGCCAGCAGCTTAGGGGAGGATACGCAGTATTTT	CASSLGEDTQYF
NA	NA	TRBJ2-3	TRBV10-3	TGTGCCATAAGGACTCTTAGCACAGATACGCAGTATTTT	CAIRTLSTDTQYF
NA	TRBD2	TRBJ2-3	TRBV18	TGTGCCAGCTCACCCCCCAGCGGGGGAACAGATACGCAGTATTTT	CASSPPSGGTDTQYF
NA	NA	TRBJ2-1	TRBV7-2	TGTGCCAGCAGCTTTCCGGTAGCTTTGGTTGAGCAGTTCTTC	CASSFPVALVEQFF
once	NA	TRBJ1-1	TRBV4-2	TGTGCCAGCAGCCAACCCTACGGGCAGGGAGGCACTGAAGCTTTCTTT	CASSQPYGQGGTEAFF
few	NA	TRBJ2-7	TRBV24-1	TGTGCCACCAGTGAGGCAGGGGACCCCTACGAGCAGTACTTC	CATSEAGDPYEQYF
NA	NA	TRBJ2-5	TRBV5-5	TGTGCCAGCAGCCTGCCCGGGGAAGAGACCCAGTACTTC	CASSLPGEETQYF
NA	NA	TRBJ2-1	TRBV25-1	TGTGCCAGCAGTGACAGGGTGACGAATGAGCAGTTCTTC	CASSDRVTNEQFF
NA	TRBD1	TRBJ2-5	TRBV18	TGTGCCAGCTCACCTTCGACAGGGTGGCAGACCCAGTACTTC	CASSPSTGWQTQYF
once	TRBD2	TRBJ2-7	TRBV15	TGTGCCACCAGCAGAGGCGGGGAGGCTAGCGGGAGACCTTACGAGCAGTACTTC	CATSRGGEASGRPYEQYF
NA	NA	TRBJ1-1	TRBV6-5	TGTGCCAGCAGAGGAGACACAGGTAACACTGAAGCTTTCTTT	CASRGDTGNTEAFF
NA	NA	TRBJ2-7	TRBV19	TGTGCCAGTAGTATAACAGAATCCTACGAGCAGTACTTC	CASSITESYEQYF
NA	NA	TRBJ2-7	TRBV13	TGTGCCAGCACCTCTTCTAAGACACTCGTCTACGAGCAGTACTTC	CASTSSKTLVYEQYF
many	NA	TRBJ2-7	TRBV21-1	TGTGCCAGCAGCAAAGGCAAGGCTTTTGACTATGGGGAGCAGTACTTC	CASSKGKAFDYGEQYF
NA	TRBD1	TRBJ2-7	TRBV6-4	TGTGCCAGCATTCCTCGGGAGGACAGGGGGGCGGGCGAGCAGTACTTC	CASIPREDRGAGEQYF
NA	NA	TRBJ1-5	TRBV12-5	TGTGCTAGTGGCTCACAGGCTATTTCGCCCCAGCATTTT	CASGSQAISPQHF
NA	TRBD2	TRBJ2-3	TRBV5-6	TGTGCCAGCAGCTTCCACCGGACTAGCAAAGGGTGGGGCACAGATACGCAGTATTTT	CASSFHRTSKGWGTDTQYF
once	NA	TRBJ1-1	TRBV10-3	TGTGCCACAACATTGGGTAAGACAGGCGAAGACACTGAAGCTTTCTTT	CATTLGKTGEDTEAFF
few	TRBD1	TRBJ2-4	TRBV29-1	TGCAGCGTGGGGACAGGCCAGAACATTCAGTACTTC	CSVGTGQNIQYF
NA	TRBD1	TRBJ2-7	TRBV12-5	TGTGCTAGTGGTAAAGACAGGGGGTTCTACGAGCAGTACTTC	CASGKDRGFYEQYF
once	NA	TRBJ1-2	TRBV2	TGTGCCAGCAGTGCGGGGGGAAGCTACACCTTC	CASSAGGSYTF
NA	NA	TRBJ2-1	TRBV7-2	TGTGCCAGCAGCTTAGCGGGTGACAGAATAGCCACCCAAACGAAACAAGAGCAGTTCTTC	CASSLAGDRIATQTKQEQFF
NA	NA	TRBJ2-7	TRBV2	TGTGCCAGCTCAGGGCCCTACGAGCAGTACTTC	CASSGPYEQYF
NA	TRBD1	TRBJ1-4	TRBV5-1	TGCGCCAGCAGCGCAACCGGGACAGAAGGGGAAAAACTGTTTTTT	CASSATGTEGEKLFF
many	TRBD2	TRBJ2-1	TRBV6-4	TGTGCCAGCAGTGACTCTAGCGGGGGGGCCAATGAGCAGTTCTTC	CASSDSSGGANEQFF
NA	NA	TRBJ2-3	TRBV7-2	TGTGCCAGCACCCCGGCGGCAGATACGCAGTATTTT	CASTPAADTQYF
NA	NA	TRBJ1-2	TRBV20-1	TGCAGAGCCCAGGGGAATACCTTC	CRAQGNTF
NA	NA	TRBJ2-3	TRBV6-5	TGTGCCAGCAGTTACTCAGGGCGGGTCTACACAGATACGCAGTATTTT	CASSYSGRVYTDTQYF
NA	TRBD2	TRBJ2-3	TRBV14	TGTGCCAGCACTCCCGGGACTAGCGGGGGGTACACAGATACGCAGTATTTT	CASTPGTSGGYTDTQYF
NA	TRBD1	TRBJ1-1	TRBV19	TGTGCCGCACGACAGGGCGGCACTGAAGCTTTCTTT	CAARQGGTEAFF
once	NA	TRBJ1-5	TRBV19	TGTGCCAGTCGGGGGAGCGGGCAGCCCCAGCATTTT	CASRGSGQPQHF
once	TRBD2	TRBJ2-7	TRBV6-6	TGTGCCAGCAGTTACCCTAGCGGAGGGTCGGACGAGCAGTACTTC	CASSYPSGGSDEQYF
NA	NA	TRBJ2-2	TRBV27	TGTGCCAGCAGTTTGTATAGCGCCCCCGGGGAGCTGTTTTTT	CASSLYSAPGELFF
NA	TRBD2	TRBJ2-1	TRBV5-4	TGTGCCAGCAGCGTACCGGGACTAGCGGGGGGACTCAATGAGCAGTTCTTC	CASSVPGLAGGLNEQFF
NA	TRBD1	TRBJ1-1	TRBV10-3	TGTGCCATCAGTGAAGTGCAGGGGGCCTGGACTGAAGCTTTCTTT	CAISEVQGAWTEAFF
NA	NA	TRBJ2-2	TRBV10-3	TGTGCCATCAGTGAGTCGGAGGGAAACACCGGGGAGCTGTTTTTT	CAISESEGNTGELFF